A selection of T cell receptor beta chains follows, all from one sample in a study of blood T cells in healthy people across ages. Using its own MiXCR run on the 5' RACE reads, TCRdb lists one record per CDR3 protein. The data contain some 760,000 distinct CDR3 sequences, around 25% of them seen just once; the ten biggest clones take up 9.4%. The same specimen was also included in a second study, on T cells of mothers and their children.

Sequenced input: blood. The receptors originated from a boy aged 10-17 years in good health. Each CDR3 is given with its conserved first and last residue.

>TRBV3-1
CASSPRLETDTQYF
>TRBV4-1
CASSHGEQFF
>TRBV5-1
CASGSGSSSYNEQFF
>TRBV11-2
CASSTGQLTDTQYF
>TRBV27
CASSSEGPISTDTQYF
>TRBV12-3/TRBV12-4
CASSLPGGLTEAFF
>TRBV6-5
CASSSPGEVNYGYTF
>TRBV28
CASSFRSRGETQYF
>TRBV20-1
CSARTSGGPSDRELFF
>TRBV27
CASTPIGNTEAFF
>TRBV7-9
CASSLTGTGFYNEQFF
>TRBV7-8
CASSFGGAGETQYF
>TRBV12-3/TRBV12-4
CASSQTSSEQYF
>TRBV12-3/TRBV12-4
CASSPGQGPFSGYTF
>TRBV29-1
CSAETGRETQYF
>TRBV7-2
CASSLVIGGTGNSPLHF
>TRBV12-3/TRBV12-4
CASSQGANEQFF
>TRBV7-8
CASSLIAGDKETQYF
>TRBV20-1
CSAKISGRYTDTQYF
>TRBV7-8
CASSTLGQGNTGELFF
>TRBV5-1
CASSREGGVNEQYF
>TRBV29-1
CSVAPGGGGPQHF
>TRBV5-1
CASSPSGLAQVEQFF
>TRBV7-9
CASSPYTERAYGYTF
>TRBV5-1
CASSLEPNTEAFF
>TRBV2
CASSDTSGVINTQYF
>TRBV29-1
CSVEDFHGGWRGRETQYF
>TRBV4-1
CASSQDLGELAREQFF
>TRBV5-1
CASSLASGGSSYNEQFF
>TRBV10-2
CASSLSGGTQETQYF
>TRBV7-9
CASSSPSGQGWTEAFF
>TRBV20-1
CSARSGSREAFF
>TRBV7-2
CASSLLASGNTDTQYF
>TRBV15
CATRDGVRETQYF
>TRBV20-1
CSARAPPRGVVGTGELFF
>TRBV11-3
CASSLDRAGETYNEQFF
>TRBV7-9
CASSIGLDYEQYF